This record concerns one T cell receptor beta chain sequence. Sequencing was performed with immunoSEQ multiplex PCR; in TCRdb, only in-frame clones are kept and a portion is missing. Of about 300,000 clones listed, roughly 70% are singletons. The data are from a study of shared clonotypes between healthy human individuals. Trimming took 5 bases from V and 6 from J; bases not matched to a gene: 9. This CDR3 contains 16 residues. Germline V gene data show CDR1 as SGHTA and CDR2 as FQGTGA. The sequence was obtained from a man aged 25 to 45 in good health. What was sequenced was memory CD4+ T cells sorted from blood. Subset described: CD45RA-negative fraction. The V call is TRBV7-3, the J call TRBJ2-2, with TRBD2 matching 10 bases. CDR3 loop: CASSPPAGGPPGELFF. In DNA, the CDR3 is TGTGCCAGCAGCCCCCCAGCGGGAGGGCCCCCCGGGGAGCTGTTTTTT.